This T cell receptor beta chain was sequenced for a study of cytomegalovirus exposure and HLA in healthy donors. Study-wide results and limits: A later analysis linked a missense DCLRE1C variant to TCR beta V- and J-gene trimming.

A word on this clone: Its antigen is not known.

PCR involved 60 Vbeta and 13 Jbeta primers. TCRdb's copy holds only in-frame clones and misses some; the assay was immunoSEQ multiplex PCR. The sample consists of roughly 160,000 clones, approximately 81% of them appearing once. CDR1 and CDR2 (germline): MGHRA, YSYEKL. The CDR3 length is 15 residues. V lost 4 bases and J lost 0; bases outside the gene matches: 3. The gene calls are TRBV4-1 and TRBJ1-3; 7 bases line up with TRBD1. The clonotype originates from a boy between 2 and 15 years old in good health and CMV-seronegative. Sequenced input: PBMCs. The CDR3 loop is CASSPTGVSGNTIYF. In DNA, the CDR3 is TGCGCCAGCAGCCCAACAGGGGTCTCTGGAAACACCATATATTTT.